These 24 T cell receptor beta chains came from one sample sequenced in a study of T cells in Graves' hyperthyroidism and ophthalmopathy. What was amplified from RNA transcripts were TCR beta CDR3 regions. The study used the HTBI primer set for a first-round RT-PCR of the TCR CDR3. TCRdb fed the multiplex PCR reads into MiXCR, producing one record per CDR3 protein. In the table there are hundreds of thousands of distinct CDR3 sequences, 46% of which are singletons. Material for sequencing was peripheral blood or thyroid tissue (not recorded which). These receptors came from a woman between 18 and 29 years old with Graves' hyperthyroidism.

The chain carries TRBV10-3 and TRBJ1-4, with TRBD1 matching over 10 bases. Germline CDR1 ENHRY, CDR2 SYGVKD. The CDR3 is made up of 15 amino acids. Trimming cost V 6 bases and J 7 bases; bases outside gene matches: 8. The CDR3 protein is CAISQGGTGAEKLFF. Here the CDR3 DNA reads TGTGCCATCAGCCAGGGTGGGACAGGGGCTGAAAAACTGTTTTTT.

This clonotype was detected a few times. The chain joins TRBV20-1 to TRBJ2-7; D gene ambiguous. The CDR3 extends over 14 amino acids. Trimming cost V 6 bases and J 5 bases, with 20 bases left between them. Germline CDR1 DFQATT, CDR2 SNEGSKA (reference sequence). CDR3 sequence reads: CSARPANSRNEQYF. In DNA, the CDR3 is TGCAGTGCACGCCCAGCAAACTCTAGGAACGAGCAGTACTTC.

In its sample, this clonotype was seen a few times. The chain couples TRBV6-5 to TRBJ1-1; the D is unclear. Germline V gene sequence: CDR1 MNHEY, CDR2 SVGAGI. The CDR3 runs to 14 residues. The ends were cut back, 0 bases at V and 7 bases at J, with 12 bases in the middle. The CDR3 here is CASSYSGTRGEAFF. In nucleotides, the CDR3 is TGTGCCAGCAGTTACTCGGGAACAAGAGGTGAAGCTTTCTTT.

This clonotype was counted at least ten times. The rearrangement uses TRBV10-3 and TRBJ2-6, with unresolved D. The V end lost 8 bases, the J end lost 0 bases, and 8 bases lay between the germline ends. CDR3 length: 14 amino acids. CDR1 and CDR2 (germline): ENHRY, SYGVKD. The CDR3 nucleotides are TGTGCCATCGGACGGGCCTCTGGGGCCAACGTCCTGACTTTC. Its protein is CAIGRASGANVLTF.

This chain joins TRBV15 and TRBJ2-2, with 8 bases aligning to TRBD1. This CDR3 is built from 15 residues. CDR1 and CDR2 from the germline V gene are LNHNV and YYDKDF (reference sequence). V shed 5 bases and J 1 base; nucleotides not matched to a gene: 3. CDR3 residues: CATSLDRGNTGELFF. The CDR3 DNA reads as TGTGCCACCAGCCTTGACAGGGGGAACACCGGGGAGCTGTTTTTT.

This clonotype was counted at least ten times. This rearrangement joins TRBV7-8 to TRBJ1-1; a possible D gene is TRBD1 (6 bases). CDR3 length: 15 amino acids. Germline loops: CDR1 SGHVS, CDR2 FQNEAQ. The V and J ends lost 5 bases and 1 base respectively, with 14 bases between them. Here the CDR3 DNA reads TGTGCCAGCAGCATCCCCGACAGGCAGAACACTGAAGCTTTCTTT. This translates into CASSIPDRQNTEAFF.

This chain uses TRBV11-2 with TRBJ2-7; 7 nucleotides align to TRBD1. After removal of 5 bases from V and 4 bases from J, the junction contained 8 bases not matched to a gene. CDR1 and CDR2 (germline): SGHAT, FQNNGV. CDR3 length: 14 amino acids. The CDR3: CASSRRQGGYEQYF. The CDR3, as DNA: TGTGCCAGCAGCCGAAGACAGGGCGGTTACGAGCAGTACTTC. Drawing the rest from reference TRBV11-2 and TRBJ2-7, the complete variable domain is EAGVAQSPRYKIIEKRQSVAFWCNPISGHATLYWYQQILGQGPKLLIQFQNNGVVDDSQLPKDRFSAERLKGVDSTLKIQPAKLEDSAVYLCASSRRQGGYEQYFGPGTRLTVT.

At least ten counts were recorded for this clonotype. The rearrangement joins TRBV7-2 to TRBJ2-2; maybe TRBD2 (5 bases). This CDR3 has 15 residues. CDR1 and CDR2 from the germline V gene are SGHTA and FQGNSA. The germline V and J ends were trimmed by 3 bases and 1 base, with 9 bases remaining between them. The CDR3 protein is CASSFDGVNTGELFF. CDR3 in DNA: TGTGCCAGCAGCTTCGACGGGGTGAACACCGGGGAGCTGTTTTTT.

The V gene is TRBV20-1, the J gene TRBJ2-2; TRBD2 matches 14 bases. The CDR3 is 15 amino acids. Germline V gene sequence: CDR1 DFQATT, CDR2 SNEGSKA (reference sequence). V lost 6 bases to trimming and J lost 7 bases; unmatched junction nucleotides: 7. CDR3 DNA: TGCAGTGCCCCACGACTAGCGGGAGGGGTCGGGGAGCTGTTTTTT. This codes for CSAPRLAGGVGELFF.

Ten or more counts support this clonotype. The genes are TRBV10-3 and TRBJ1-5, with a weak D call TRBD1 (5 bases). V dropped 2 bases and J dropped 8 bases, with 13 bases sitting between them. The CDR3 is 14 amino acids. CDR1 is ENHRY, CDR2 SYGVKD, per germline. In DNA, the CDR3 is TGTGCCATCAGTGAGGGGACCCGCCGGGAGCCCCAGCATTTT. Translated: CAISEGTRREPQHF.

Points on this clonotype: The CDR3 does not end in the conserved phenylalanine or tryptophan, so this is likely a read error. It is unclear where the CDR3 begins or ends on the DNA, so no DNA is shown, and the CDR3 is as TCRdb lists it. The chain carries TRBV7-2 and TRBJ2-7; the table's D call, TRBD1, was not checked against the DNA. The length of the CDR3 is 10 amino acids, counting both ends. CDR1 is SGHTA and CDR2 is FQGNSA in the germline V gene. CDR3 sequence: CASSLWGGGT.

The chain combines TRBV20-1 with TRBJ2-5; TRBD2 agrees at 8 bases. CDR1 and CDR2 (germline): DFQATT, SNEGSKA (reference sequence). V was clipped by 1 base and J by 7 bases; unmatched bases: 8. CDR3 length: 14 amino acids. The CDR3 reads CSARAPGGSGTQYF. CDR3 sequence (DNA): TGCAGTGCTAGAGCCCCGGGGGGGAGTGGGACCCAGTACTTC.

This clonotype was picked up one time. The junction does not match germline at one end; this may be a read error. The chain combines TRBV15 with TRBJ2-2; D is possibly TRBD2 (5 bases). Germline V gene lookup returns CDR1 LNHNV and CDR2 YYDKDF (reference sequence). The CDR3 runs 17 residues. The CDR3 protein is CATSRDLEVRNTGELSF. As DNA, the CDR3 is TGTGCCACCAGCAGAGATCTTGAGGTGCGGAACACCGGGGAGCTGTCTTTT.

This chain joins TRBV2 and TRBJ1-5; TRBD1 aligns across 7 bases. V trimming: 3 bases; J trimming: 3 bases; junction bases outside the gene matches: 2. The CDR3 has 14 amino acids. Germline-derived CDR1 and CDR2 are SNHLY and FYNNEI. The chain's CDR3 is CASSETGFNQPQHF. Written as DNA, the CDR3 is TGTGCCAGCAGTGAGACAGGGTTCAATCAGCCCCAGCATTTT.

As regards this clonotype: The conserved phenylalanine or tryptophan normally closing the CDR3 is absent here, so this likely arose from a read error. No DNA is shown, since the ends of the CDR3 on it are uncertain; the CDR3 is the one TCRdb lists. This chain connects TRBV15 to TRBJ2-6. The germline V gene has CDR1 LNHNV and CDR2 YYDKDF (reference sequence). The CDR3 length equals 8 residues, ends included. This CDR3 is CATSRERT.

This clonotype was observed once. V and J are TRBV7-8 and TRBJ1-6; possibly TRBD1 for D (5 bases). V was shortened by 5 bases and J by 9 bases, with 14 bases between the two germline ends. The germline V gene encodes CDR1 SGHVS and CDR2 FQNEAQ. This CDR3 region has 14 residues. DNA of the CDR3: TGTGCCAGCAGCGCCACAGGTGCAGGTTCACCCCTCCACTTT. Its translation is CASSATGAGSPLHF.

The V call is TRBV6-5, the J call TRBJ1-6; D remains ambiguous. The CDR3 consists of 12 residues. Germline lookup yields CDR1 MNHEY and CDR2 SVGAGI. V lost 5 bases, J lost 10 bases, and 9 bases lay in between. CDR3: CASSDGSSPLHF. DNA for the CDR3: TGTGCCAGCAGTGACGGAAGCTCACCCCTCCACTTT.

This clonotype was detected many times. The V and J genes are TRBV10-3 and TRBJ2-6; D may be TRBD2 (6 bases). The CDR3 loop spans 15 amino acids. Trimming removed 10 bases from V and 1 base from J, with 14 bases in between. The germline gives CDR1 ENHRY, CDR2 SYGVKD. CDR3 bases: TGTGCCAGCACCCACGGAGGGTCTGGGGCCAACGTCCTGACTTTC. Residues: CASTHGGSGANVLTF.

In this sample, this clonotype turned up a few times. This rearrangement joins TRBV6-5 to TRBJ1-1; no firm D call. Germline CDR1 MNHEY, CDR2 SVGAGI. The length of the CDR3 is 13 residues. Trimming pared 0 bases from V and 5 bases from J, leaving 7 bases between. CDR3 amino acids: CASSYSAVTEAFF. The CDR3 DNA reads as TGTGCCAGCAGTTACTCGGCGGTGACTGAAGCTTTCTTT.

This clonotype was picked up a small number of times. The chain carries TRBV6-5 and TRBJ2-7; maybe TRBD1 (6 bases). CDR1 and CDR2 from the germline V gene are MNHEY and SVGAGI. Trimming shortened V by 2 bases and J by 2 bases, and 7 bases separated the two germline ends. The length of the CDR3 is 13 residues. The CDR3, as DNA: TGTGCCAGCAGTTACAAGGGGGCCTACGAGCAGTACTTC. It is translated as CASSYKGAYEQYF.

The chain uses TRBV7-8 and TRBJ2-7, with D perhaps matching TRBD2 (5 bases). The V and J ends lost 7 bases and 7 bases respectively, with 11 bases between them. In germline, CDR1 is SGHVS, CDR2 FQNEAQ. The CDR3 sequence is 11 residues long. The CDR3 DNA sequence: TGTGCCAGCACCCACTCGGGGGAGCAGTACTTC. Protein: CASTHSGEQYF.

The chain uses TRBV19 and TRBJ1-1; D may be TRBD1 (5 bases). Trimming took off 5 bases at V and 11 bases at J, with 18 bases between the two ends. CDR1 LNHDA and CDR2 SQIVND come from the germline V gene (reference sequence). This CDR3 region has 13 residues. This chain's CDR3 is CASSARSTESAFF. The CDR3 DNA sequence: TGTGCCAGTAGTGCCCGCTCGACAGAGTCGGCTTTCTTT.

This clonotype occurred many times. The rearrangement uses TRBV29-1 and TRBJ1-2; D is perhaps TRBD1 (5 bases). CDR1 and CDR2 from the germline V gene are SQVTM and ANQGSEA. There are 12 residues in the CDR3. Trimming removed 2 bases from V and 4 bases from J, with 8 bases in between. CDR3 coding DNA: TGCAGCGTTGAATTAGGGGTCTATGGCTACACCTTC. The encoded protein is CSVELGVYGYTF.

To note about this clonotype: A read error may explain this, as a much larger clone is one base away. Here the CDR3 reads CASSGGIRPQHF. CDR3 DNA sequence: TGTGCCAGCAGTGGGGGGATTCGGCCCCAGCATTTT. The chain is built from TRBV7-8 and TRBJ1-5; weak D call: TRBD1 (5 bases). Germline V gene data show CDR1 as SGHVS and CDR2 as FQNEAQ. Trimming shortened V by 6 bases and J by 9 bases, and 12 bases separated the two germline ends. This CDR3 has 12 residues.